This T cell receptor beta chain was observed in a study of cytomegalovirus exposure and HLA in healthy donors. The PCR ran on 60 Vbeta and 13 Jbeta primers. Assay: immunoSEQ multiplex PCR; the TCRdb copy retains only in-frame clones and omits some. The sample lists roughly 120,000 clones, around 73% occurring once. CDR1 ENHRY and CDR2 SYGVKD come from the germline V gene. The V gene end was trimmed by 7 bases and the J gene end by 4 bases; junction bases not matched to a gene: 3. The CDR3 spans 14 residues. Material for sequencing was PBMCs. The clonotype was recovered from a woman aged 40 to 49 in good health and CMV-seropositive. The V gene is TRBV10-3, the J gene TRBJ2-1, with 11 bases matching TRBD2. The CDR3: CAITRTSGYNEQFF. As DNA, the CDR3 is TGTGCCATCACCCGGACTAGCGGGTACAATGAGCAGTTCTTC.